This is a list of T cell receptor beta chains from one sample in a study of cytomegalovirus exposure and HLA in healthy donors. Sequencing was performed with immunoSEQ multiplex PCR; in TCRdb, only in-frame clones are kept and a portion is missing. The sample holds around 130,000 clones, 80% to 85% seen once. Source material: PBMCs. The receptors originated from a female donor in good health and CMV-seronegative. CDR3s include the opening cysteine and the closing phenylalanine or tryptophan. A D gene is named only where the DNA matches it firmly. Clone size is not always given. Where it is, it says once, few, many or a class for expanded clones.

abundance	j_gene	v_gene	d_gene	CDR3nt	CDR3aa
-	TRBJ2-7	TRBV27	-	TGTGCCAGCAGCAGGACAGTGGGCTCCTACGAGCAGTACTTC	CASSRTVGSYEQYF
few	TRBJ2-1	TRBV6-1	-	TGTGCCAGCAGTGAACATGCCAGCTCGGGAAACAATGAGCAGTTCTTC	CASSEHASSGNNEQFF
-	TRBJ2-1	TRBV27	TRBD2	TGTGCCAGCAGTTTATTCTCCGGGGGGAGCTCCTACAATGAGCAGTTCTTC	CASSLFSGGSSYNEQFF
few	TRBJ2-3	TRBV5-6	TRBD2	TGTGCCAGCAGCCCGGGACTAGCGAGAGGCACAGATACGCAGTATTTT	CASSPGLARGTDTQYF
once	TRBJ2-1	TRBV27	TRBD2	TGTGCCAGCAGTTTAGGGGGGACTAGCAATGAGCAGTTCTTC	CASSLGGTSNEQFF
-	TRBJ2-1	TRBV28	-	TGTGCCAGCAGTTTAGGTAGCGGTCACAATGAGCAGTTCTTC	CASSLGSGHNEQFF
-	TRBJ2-5	TRBV7-3	TRBD2	TGTGCCAGCAGCTCGCTAGCGGGAGCCGAGGAGACCCAGTACTTC	CASSSLAGAEETQYF
-	TRBJ2-5	TRBV11-2	-	TGTGCCAGCAGCCGCGCCGGGAGAGGCCAAGAGACCCAGTACTTC	CASSRAGRGQETQYF
-	TRBJ2-3	TRBV9	TRBD2	TGTGCCAGCAGGGAACCGGGACTAGCGAGATCGGATACGCAGTATTTT	CASREPGLARSDTQYF
once	TRBJ1-1	TRBV6-5	TRBD1	TGTGCCAGCACCGGGACAGGTCGGACTGAAGCTTTCTTT	CASTGTGRTEAFF
-	TRBJ2-3	TRBV30	-	TGTGCCTGGAGCGAGGGGACGGGGGAAACGCAGTATTTT	CAWSEGTGETQYF
-	TRBJ1-1	TRBV5-1	-	TGCGCCAGCAGCCCCAGGGCTGCACAAAACACTGAAGCTTTCTTT	CASSPRAAQNTEAFF
-	TRBJ2-3	TRBV6-4	TRBD2	TGTGCCAGCAATCCCGGGACTAGCGGGAGGGGAGATTACACAGATACGCAGTATTTT	CASNPGTSGRGDYTDTQYF
-	TRBJ2-7	TRBV6-1	-	TGTGCCAGCAGTGTTATGAGGGGGGGGCCCTACGAGCAGTACTTC	CASSVMRGGPYEQYF
-	TRBJ2-1	TRBV7-9	-	TGTGCCAGCAGCTTAGCGGGAGAAACAGGGTCCTACAATGAGCAGTTCTTC	CASSLAGETGSYNEQFF
-	TRBJ1-4	TRBV5-1	TRBD1	TGCGCCAGCAGCTTGGGGCCCCACGGACAGGGGGCCTCTAATGAAAAACTGTTTTTT	CASSLGPHGQGASNEKLFF
-	TRBJ2-7	TRBV14	-	TGTGCCAGCAGCCATGGTAGCGCCCAGCCGGGCTACCCTGGGATTTACGAGCAGTACTTC	CASSHGSAQPGYPGIYEQYF
-	TRBJ2-1	TRBV28	-	TGTGCCAGCAGTCCGACTAGAACGTCGTACAATGAGCAGTTCTTC	CASSPTRTSYNEQFF
-	TRBJ2-3	TRBV9	TRBD2	TGTGCCAGCAGCACTAGCGGGGACAGCACAGATACGCAGTATTTT	CASSTSGDSTDTQYF
-	TRBJ1-2	TRBV14	TRBD1	TGTGCCAGCAGCCAACCGGGACAGGGCAACTATGGCTACACCTTC	CASSQPGQGNYGYTF
-	TRBJ1-1	TRBV27	TRBD1	TGTGCCAGCAGTGACCAGGCAGGGGGCATCACTGAAGCTTTCTTT	CASSDQAGGITEAFF
-	TRBJ2-7	TRBV7-9	-	TGTGCCAGCAGCCTGGGAGTGACCTACGAGCAGTACTTC	CASSLGVTYEQYF
-	TRBJ2-2	TRBV4-1	-	TGCGCCAGCAGCCAAGAAGAAAGGAGTCCGAACACCGGGGAGCTGTTTTTT	CASSQEERSPNTGELFF